This TCR beta chain derives from a study of Ad26.COV2.S vaccination and SARS-CoV-2 variants. About this clone itself: Its specificity is not known.

TCRdb's table, derived via immunoSEQ multiplex PCR, lists solely in-frame clones and lacks some. The sample consists of over 90,000 clones, around 81% of them appearing once. V lost 0 bases and J lost 9, with 12 bases in between. The CDR3 is made up of 14 amino acids. In germline, CDR1 is MNHEY, CDR2 SMNVEV (reference sequence). Study results and limitations: Vaccinated individuals (as opposed to placebo recipients) had higher spike-specific TCR breadth.

Sequencing used peripheral blood, obtained after recovery from COVID-19. The gene calls are TRBV27 and TRBJ2-1; D perhaps matches TRBD2 (6 bases). This TCR was recovered from a human donor who had recovered from COVID-19. The CDR3 DNA sequence: TGTGCCAGCAGTTTATCGCGGAGGGCTACTGAGCAGTTCTTC. This codes for CASSLSRRATEQFF.